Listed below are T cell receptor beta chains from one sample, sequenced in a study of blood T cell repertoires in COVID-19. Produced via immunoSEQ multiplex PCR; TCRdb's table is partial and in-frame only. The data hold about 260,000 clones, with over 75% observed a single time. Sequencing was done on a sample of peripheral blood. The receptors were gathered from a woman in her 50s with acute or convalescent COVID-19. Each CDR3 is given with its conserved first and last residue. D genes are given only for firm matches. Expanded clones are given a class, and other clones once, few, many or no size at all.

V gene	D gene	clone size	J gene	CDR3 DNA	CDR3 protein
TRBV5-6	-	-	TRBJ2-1	TGTGCCAGCAGCTTTAATTTTCAGCTAGTCCTTTCGGATGAGCAGTTCTTC	CASSFNFQLVLSDEQFF
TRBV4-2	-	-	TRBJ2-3	TGTGCCAGCAGCCAAGAAGCCCGGGGGACAGATACGCAGTATTTT	CASSQEARGTDTQYF
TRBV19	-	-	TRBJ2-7	TGTGCCAGTAGTAAACAGGCCTCGCTTGCCTACGAGCAGTACTTC	CASSKQASLAYEQYF
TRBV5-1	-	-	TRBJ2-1	TGCGCCAGCAGCGGGGTCGGGGGTCGTACTCTCTACTACAATGAGCAGTTCTTC	CASSGVGGRTLYYNEQFF
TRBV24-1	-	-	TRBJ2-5	TGTGCCACCAGTGATGACACCCCGTTTGGGGAGACCCAGTACTTC	CATSDDTPFGETQYF
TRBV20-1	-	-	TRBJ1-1	TGCAGTGCTAGTCACGGGGCCGCGGGGCGGACTGAAGCTTTCTTT	CSASHGAAGRTEAFF
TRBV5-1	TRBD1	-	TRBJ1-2	TGCGCCAGCAGCCCGGGACAGTACAACTATGGCTACACCTTC	CASSPGQYNYGYTF
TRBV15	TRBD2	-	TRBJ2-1	TGTGCCACCAGCAGAGATGGACTAGAGCGTGAGCAGTTCTTC	CATSRDGLEREQFF
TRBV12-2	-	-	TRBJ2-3	TGTGCAAGTCGCTTAGCGTCGAGACAATACACAGATACGCAGTATTTT	CASRLASRQYTDTQYF
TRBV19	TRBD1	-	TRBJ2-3	TGTGCCAGTAGTAGACCGGGACAGGGGGCCCCAGATACGCAGTATTTT	CASSRPGQGAPDTQYF
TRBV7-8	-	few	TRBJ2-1	TGTGCCAGCAGCTTAGGGCTAGCGACCTACAATGAGCAGTTCTTC	CASSLGLATYNEQFF
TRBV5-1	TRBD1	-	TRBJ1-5	TGCGCCAGCAGCCCGGGACAGGGAGGTCAGCCCCAGCATTTT	CASSPGQGGQPQHF
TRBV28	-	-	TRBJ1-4	TGTGCCAGCAGACAAACAGGGAACGAAAAACTGTTTTTT	CASRQTGNEKLFF
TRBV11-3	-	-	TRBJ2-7	TGTGCCAGCAGCTTAGCGGTAACCTACGAGCAGTACTTC	CASSLAVTYEQYF
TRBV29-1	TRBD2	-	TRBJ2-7	TGCAGCGTTGAAGCGGCGGAGCGGGGGACCTACGAGCAGTACTTC	CSVEAAERGTYEQYF
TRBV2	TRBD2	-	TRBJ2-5	TGTGCCAGCAGTGAAGGTCGAGCGGGAGGGCGGGAGACCCAGTACTTC	CASSEGRAGGRETQYF
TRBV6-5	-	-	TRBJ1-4	TGTGCCAGCAGGCAGGGTTACCGAAATGAAAAACTGTTTTTT	CASRQGYRNEKLFF
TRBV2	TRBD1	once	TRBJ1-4	TGTGCCAGCAGTGAAAGATACAGGGGGCGAGGAAATGAAAAACTGTTTTTT	CASSERYRGRGNEKLFF
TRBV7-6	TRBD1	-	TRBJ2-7	TGTGCCAGCAGTGGGGCCCGCTCCGGGACAGGGGAACTTTGGGAGCAGTACTTC	CASSGARSGTGELWEQYF
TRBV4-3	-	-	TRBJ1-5	TGCGCCAGCAGCCAAGATCCTCCAAGGGCGGGGAATCAGCCCCAGCATTTT	CASSQDPPRAGNQPQHF
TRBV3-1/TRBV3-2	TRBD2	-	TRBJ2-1	TGTGCCAGCAGCCACCGACTAGCTTGGGGGGGTGAGCAGTTCTTC	CASSHRLAWGGEQFF
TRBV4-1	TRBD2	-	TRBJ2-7	TGCGCCAGCAGCCATGATACTAGCGGGAACTACGAGCAGTACTTC	CASSHDTSGNYEQYF
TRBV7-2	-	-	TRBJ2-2	TGTGCCAGCAGCTTAGGCCGGGCGGGCGGGGAGCTGTTTTTT	CASSLGRAGGELFF
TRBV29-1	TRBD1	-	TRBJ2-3	TGCAGCGTGGGGGGACAGGCAGGTGGGGATACGCAGTATTTT	CSVGGQAGGDTQYF
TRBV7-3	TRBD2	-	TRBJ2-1	TGTGCCAGCAGCCCGGGACTAGCTTACAATGAGCAGTTCTTC	CASSPGLAYNEQFF
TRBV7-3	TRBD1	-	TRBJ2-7	TGTGCCAGCAGCGCTGACAGGGCCTACGAGCAGTACTTC	CASSADRAYEQYF
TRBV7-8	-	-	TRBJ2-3	TGTGCCAGCAGCTTAGTCCCTAGCGTGCAGCGGGATACGCAGTATTTT	CASSLVPSVQRDTQYF
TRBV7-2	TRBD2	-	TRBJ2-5	TGTGCCAGCAGCTACGGACTAGCCGAGACCCAGTACTTC	CASSYGLAETQYF
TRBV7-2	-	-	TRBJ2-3	TGTGCCAGCAGCTTAGCGCTAGGCACAGATACGCAGTATTTT	CASSLALGTDTQYF
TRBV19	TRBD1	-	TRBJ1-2	TGTGCCAGTAGTATTTTAGGGACAGGAGCCTACACCTTC	CASSILGTGAYTF
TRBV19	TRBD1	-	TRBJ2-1	TGTGCCAGTAGTAAGGACAGGGGGCTACGTGAGCAGTTCTTC	CASSKDRGLREQFF
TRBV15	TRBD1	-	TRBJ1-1	TGTGCCACCAGCAGAGATAAGGCTGAGGGGGCCTTCCTTGAAGCTTTCTTT	CATSRDKAEGAFLEAFF
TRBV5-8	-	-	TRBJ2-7	TGTGCCAGCACCAGAGACACCTCCTACGAGCAGTACTTC	CASTRDTSYEQYF
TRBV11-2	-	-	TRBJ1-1	TGTGCCAGCAGCTTTAGGACAGATATGAACACTGAAGCTTTCTTT	CASSFRTDMNTEAFF
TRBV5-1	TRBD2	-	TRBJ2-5	TGCGCCAGCAGCCAACCAGCGGGAGGAGAGACCCAGTACTTC	CASSQPAGGETQYF
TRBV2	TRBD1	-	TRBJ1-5	TGTGCCAGCAGTGAAGGGGACAGGGCTCAGCCCCAGCATTTT	CASSEGDRAQPQHF
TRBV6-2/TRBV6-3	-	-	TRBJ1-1	TGTGCCAGCAGTTACCCCTCCCAGGGTAGCCTGAACACTGAAGCTTTCTTT	CASSYPSQGSLNTEAFF
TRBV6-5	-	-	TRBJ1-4	TGTGCCAGCAGTTACTCATTGGGGGCTGGTGAAAAACTGTTTTTT	CASSYSLGAGEKLFF
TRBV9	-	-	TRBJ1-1	TGTGCCAGCAGCGTAGGACTGGGGAACACTGAAGCTTTCTTT	CASSVGLGNTEAFF
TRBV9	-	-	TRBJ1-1	TGTGCCAGCAGCGTAGCCCCACAGGGATTGAACACTGAAGCTTTCTTT	CASSVAPQGLNTEAFF
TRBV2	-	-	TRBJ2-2	TGTGCCAGGCTCGTACGGGTCGGGGGCACCGGGGAGCTGTTTTTT	CARLVRVGGTGELFF
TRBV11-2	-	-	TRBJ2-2	TGTGCCAGCAGCTTATTAGCGAACACCGGGGAGCTGTTTTTT	CASSLLANTGELFF
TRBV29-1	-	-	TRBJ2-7	TGCAGCGTTGGGGGTGGGGGCGCTTCATACGAGCAGTACTTC	CSVGGGGASYEQYF
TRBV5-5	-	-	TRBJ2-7	TGTGCCAGCAGCTTGGAGGGGGTTTGGTACGAGCAGTACTTC	CASSLEGVWYEQYF
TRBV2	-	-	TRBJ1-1	TGTGCCAGCAATTATATGAACACTGAAGCTTTCTTT	CASNYMNTEAFF
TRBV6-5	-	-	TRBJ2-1	TGTGCCACCCAAAAAATGGGGCTAGACAATGAGCAGTTCTTC	CATQKMGLDNEQFF
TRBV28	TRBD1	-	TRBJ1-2	TGTGCCAGCAGAGACAGGGGGTATGGCTACACCTTC	CASRDRGYGYTF
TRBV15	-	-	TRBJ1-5	TGTGCCACCAGCAGAATTGGGCCCAATCAGCCCCAGCATTTT	CATSRIGPNQPQHF
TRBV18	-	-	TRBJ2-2	TGTGCCAGCTCACCTACTTCTCCCGCTTACACCGGGGAGCTGTTTTTT	CASSPTSPAYTGELFF
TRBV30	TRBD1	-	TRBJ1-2	TGTGCCTCCGTCCCCGAGGGGGCTTATGGCTACACCTTC	CASVPEGAYGYTF
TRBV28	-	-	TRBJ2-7	TGTGCCAGCAGTCAGGGACTCCACCGTTACGAGCAGTACTTC	CASSQGLHRYEQYF
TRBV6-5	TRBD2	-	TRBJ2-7	TGTGCCAGCAGTTCAACTAGCGGGAGCTACGAGCAGTACTTC	CASSSTSGSYEQYF
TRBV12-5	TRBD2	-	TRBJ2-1	TGTGCTAGTGGCCACACGGGATCGAGCGGGAGTGAAAATGAGCAGTTCTTC	CASGHTGSSGSENEQFF